The entry that follows covers one TCR beta chain sequence. As yet, its antigen is unknown. The data were obtained in a study of T-cell reconstitution after alpha-beta-depleted transplantation in children. General study findings and limits: Among T cells one year after transplant, newly produced cells accounted for most counts and diversity. Several hundred graft clones that had expanded were reportedly the source of alpha-beta T cells about two months after transplant. Surviving recipient T cells and intrathymic progenitors accounted for some patients' high TCRbeta diversity at day 60.

Unique molecular identifiers were incorporated into the prepared TCRbeta library. MiXCR was run by TCRdb on the PCR reads, yielding one entry per CDR3 protein. The sample records around 580,000 distinct CDR3 sequences, roughly 23% being singletons. Germline V gene sequence: CDR1 SGHAT, CDR2 FQNNGV. The CDR3 totals 19 residues. V shed 0 bases, J shed 4 bases, and the junction held 15 bases outside the gene matches. The sample was PBMCs, mostly from graft donor cells, taken 360 days after TCRalphabeta/CD19-depleted stem cell transplant. The rearrangement uses TRBV11-2 and TRBJ2-1; 7 bases are shared with TRBD2. The sequence came from a boy under two years old who had a stem cell transplant for acute myeloid leukemia, so the T cells may come from the graft donor. The CDR3 reads CASSLDGSVAGDSYNEQFF. In DNA form, the CDR3 reads TGTGCCAGCAGCTTAGATGGGTCAGTTGCGGGGGACTCTTACAATGAGCAGTTCTTC.